This TCR beta chain derives from a study of CD8 T cells in Susac syndrome. The CDR3 is 14 amino acids. The germline gives CDR1 MNHEY, CDR2 SVGAGI. V was shortened by 0 bases and J by 2 bases, with 7 bases between the two germline ends. The T cells that were sequenced for TCR beta were CD8+ and CD4+ cells from blood. The CD8+ and CD4+ T cells were negatively isolated, with the TEMRA cells enriched by FACS. Whole-study findings and limits: Acknowledgment was made by the study that its TCR sequencing and HLA analysis involved a relatively small number of individuals.

A quantity of about 0.45 to 1 ug RNA underwent reverse transcription using random hexamers. With immunoSEQ multiplex PCR, TCR beta CDR3 was amplified across 54 Vbeta and 13 Jbeta. Each CDR3 protein gets one entry after TCRdb re-called the immunoSEQ multiplex PCR reads with MiXCR. The data hold 150,000 to 200,000 distinct CDR3 sequences, with just over 90% observed a single time. Notes on this clonotype: Its cognate antigen is unknown.

The sample was CD4+ T cells from PBMCs. The TCR sequence derives from a human donor in good health. The chain recombines TRBV6-5 with TRBJ1-1; no reliable D call. The CDR3 loop reads CASSYSEINTEAFF. DNA of the CDR3: TGTGCCAGCAGTTACTCAGAGATAAACACTGAAGCTTTCTTT.